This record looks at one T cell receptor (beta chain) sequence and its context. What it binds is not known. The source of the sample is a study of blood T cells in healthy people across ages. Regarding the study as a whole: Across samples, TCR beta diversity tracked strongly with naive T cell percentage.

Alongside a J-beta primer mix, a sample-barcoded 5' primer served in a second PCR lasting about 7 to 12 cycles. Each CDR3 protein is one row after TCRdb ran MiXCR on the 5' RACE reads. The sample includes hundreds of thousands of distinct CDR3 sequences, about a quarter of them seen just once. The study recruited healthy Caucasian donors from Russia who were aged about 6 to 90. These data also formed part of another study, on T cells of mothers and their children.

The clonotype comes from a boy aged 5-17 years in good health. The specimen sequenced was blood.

CDR3 nucleotide sequence: TGTGCCAGCAGACAAGGGGGGGACGTCGATGGCTACACCTTC. It is translated as CASRQGGDVDGYTF. The chain employs TRBV6-5 and TRBJ1-2, with D maybe TRBD1 (6 bases). V was clipped by 6 bases and J by 6 bases, with 17 bases between them. The CDR3 length is 14 residues. The germline gives CDR1 MNHEY, CDR2 SVGAGI.